These 27 T cell receptor beta chains share one sample of origin, sequenced in a study of blood T cell repertoires in COVID-19. Sequencing used immunoSEQ multiplex PCR; TCRdb keeps in-frame clones, though not all of them. The table shows some 350,000 clones, with approximately 87% occurring only once. Sequences were obtained from PBMCs or T cells enriched from blood (not recorded which). The receptor source for this set is a woman aged 25 to 39 who had recovered from COVID-19.

The V gene is TRBV3-1 (or the pseudogene TRBV3-2), the J gene TRBJ1-6; 7 bases align to TRBD1. Germline CDR1 is LGHDT and CDR2 is YNNKEL (reference sequence). The CDR3 is made up of 14 amino acids. After removal of 4 bases from V and 6 bases from J, the junction contained 3 bases not matched to a gene. The CDR3 region is CASSRTGVNSPLHF. Written as DNA, the CDR3 is TGTGCCAGCAGCCGCACAGGGGTTAATTCACCCCTCCACTTT.

This chain joins TRBV5-1 and TRBJ2-7, with D possibly TRBD2 on 6 matching bases. The CDR3 totals 15 residues. Per the germline V gene, CDR1 is SGHRS and CDR2 is YFSETQ. V lost 0 bases and J lost 1, with 11 bases in between. CDR3 coding DNA: TGCGCCAGCAGCTTGGTCGGCGGGGAGTCCTACGAGCAGTACTTC. It yields the protein CASSLVGGESYEQYF.

The chain recombines TRBV7-9 with TRBJ2-6, with 7 bases identical to TRBD1. V shed 5 bases, J shed 6 bases, and the junction held 16 bases outside the gene matches. Germline lookup yields CDR1 SEHNR and CDR2 FQNEAQ (reference sequence). This CDR3 region has 18 residues. The CDR3 DNA is TGTGCCAGCAGCCTCCGGGACAGAAAAATGCCTGAGGCCAACGTCCTGACTTTC. This codes for CASSLRDRKMPEANVLTF.

The rearrangement links TRBV5-1 to TRBJ2-5; D may be TRBD1 (6 bases). The CDR3 spans 15 residues. Trimming left V 4 bases short and J 2 bases short, with 15 bases between. CDR1 and CDR2 (germline): SGHRS, YFSETQ. The CDR3 DNA follows: TGCGCCAGCAGCGTGACAGGCCTGGGGCAAGAGACCCAGTACTTC. Protein product: CASSVTGLGQETQYF. Together with reference TRBV5-1 and TRBJ2-5, the CDR3 gives the full variable domain: KAGVTQTPRYLIKTRGQQVTLSCSPISGHRSVSWYQQTPGQGLQFLFEYFSETQRNKGNFPGRFSGRQFSNSRSEMNVSTLELGDSALYLCASSVTGLGQETQYFGPGTRLLVL.

This clone was observed once. This chain joins TRBV11-3 and TRBJ2-3; 10 bases fit TRBD1. Germline CDR1 SGHNT, CDR2 YENEEA. CDR3 length: 16 amino acids. J gave up 5 bases and V 3 bases, and 8 bases lay outside the gene matches. CDR3 amino acids: CASSFRTGGGIDTQYF. The CDR3 nucleotides read TGTGCCAGCAGCTTTCGGACAGGGGGAGGAATAGATACGCAGTATTTT. Filled out from reference TRBV11-3 and TRBJ2-3, the complete variable domain reads EAGVVQSPRYKIIEKKQPVAFWCNPISGHNTLYWYLQNLGQGPELLIRYENEEAVDDSQLPKDRFSAERLKGVDSTLKIQPAELGDSAVYLCASSFRTGGGIDTQYFGPGTRLTVL.

The V and J genes are TRBV4-2 and TRBJ2-3; 7 positions match TRBD2. Germline V gene data show CDR1 as LGHNA and CDR2 as YNFKEQ. The CDR3 extends over 17 amino acids. The V gene end was trimmed by 1 base and the J gene end by 0 bases; junction bases not matched to a gene: 7. CDR3 nucleotide sequence: TGTGCCAGCAGCCAAGTCCGGGCGGGGGTTAGCACAGATACGCAGTATTTT. The encoded protein is CASSQVRAGVSTDTQYF.

The chain combines TRBV5-4 with TRBJ2-6, with D possibly TRBD2 on 6 matching bases. CDR1 and CDR2 from the germline V gene are SGHNT and YYREEE (reference sequence). There are 17 residues in the CDR3. Trimming shortened V by 3 bases and J by 0 bases, and 13 bases separated the two germline ends. DNA for the CDR3: TGTGCCAGCAGCTCCTTGTCGGGGGTCTCTGGGGCCAACGTCCTGACTTTC. Protein product: CASSSLSGVSGANVLTF.

The V and J genes are TRBV6-4 and TRBJ2-1; 8 bases agree with TRBD2. Germline assignment: CDR1 MRHNA and CDR2 SNTAGT. With V trimmed by 3 bases and J by 7 bases, 14 bases remained unmatched. The CDR3 has 17 amino acids. For the CDR3, the DNA is TGTGCCAGCAGTGATGGCCGGTTCGGGGGGGCAGGAAATGAGCAGTTCTTC. Translated, it gives CASSDGRFGGAGNEQFF.

J is TRBJ2-5 and V is TRBV4-2; 8 nucleotides align to TRBD2. CDR1 is LGHNA, CDR2 YNFKEQ, per germline. The CDR3 loop spans 17 amino acids. Trimming took 3 bases from V and 6 from J; bases not matched to a gene: 15. CDR3: CASSHEAGAVGPKTQYF. The DNA of the CDR3 is TGTGCCAGCAGCCACGAAGCGGGGGCCGTTGGGCCCAAGACCCAGTACTTC.

This chain joins TRBV5-1 and TRBJ1-1, with D possibly TRBD1 on 5 matching bases. The CDR3 spans 14 residues. Germline-derived CDR1 and CDR2 are SGHRS and YFSETQ. Trimming left V 4 bases short and J 1 base short, with 11 bases between. The CDR3: CASSPDIPNTEAFF. Here the CDR3 DNA reads TGCGCCAGCAGCCCGGACATTCCGAACACTGAAGCTTTCTTT.

J is TRBJ1-1 and V is TRBV18, with TRBD1 matching 10 bases. V lost 5 bases to trimming and J lost 1 base; unmatched junction nucleotides: 7. The germline V gene has CDR1 KGHSH and CDR2 LQKENI. CDR3 length: 16 amino acids. CDR3 sequence (DNA): TGTGCCAGCTCAATTTTTTGGGACAGGGGGAACACTGAAGCTTTCTTT. Its translation: CASSIFWDRGNTEAFF.

This chain connects TRBV27 to TRBJ2-7; TRBD1 matches 9 bases. CDR1 and CDR2 from the germline V gene are MNHEY and SMNVEV (reference sequence). The ends lost 6 bases at V and 3 bases at J; junction bases unmatched: 6. The CDR3 covers 14 residues. The CDR3 loop is CASSRQGDNYEQYF. Written as DNA, the CDR3 is TGTGCCAGCAGCCGACAGGGGGATAACTACGAGCAGTACTTC.

This clone has only a few counts. V is TRBV9 and J is TRBJ1-2; D is uncertain. The CDR3 length is 12 residues. Germline V CDR1 and CDR2: SGDLS, YYNGEE. Trimming cost V 3 bases and J 5 bases, with 8 bases left between them. CDR3 DNA sequence: TGTGCCAGCAGCGCAGAACCATATGGCTACACCTTC. Translated, it gives CASSAEPYGYTF.

CDR3 nucleotide sequence: TGTGCCAGCAGTTTTGTGACAGGGGTGAATGGCTACACCTTC. Encoded protein: CASSFVTGVNGYTF. The V gene is TRBV28, the J gene TRBJ1-2, with TRBD1 matching over 8 bases. V shed 3 bases and J 6 bases; nucleotides not matched to a gene: 6. Germline-derived CDR1 and CDR2 are MDHEN and SYDVKM. The CDR3 sequence is 14 residues long.

Only one count was recorded for this clone. The rearrangement uses TRBV7-2 and TRBJ2-7, with 7 bases lining up with TRBD1. The CDR3 loop spans 14 amino acids. The germline V gene has CDR1 SGHTA and CDR2 FQGNSA. The junction had 8 bases not matched to a gene; V was cut back by 5 bases and J by 4 bases. The CDR3 sequence is CASSARQGTYEQYF. The DNA of the CDR3 is TGTGCCAGCAGCGCACGACAGGGAACGTACGAGCAGTACTTC. Full variable domain (missing parts from reference TRBV7-2 and TRBJ2-7): GAGVSQSPSNKVTEKGKDVELRCDPISGHTALYWYRQSLGQGLEFLIYFQGNSAPDKSGLPSDRFSAERTGGSVSTLTIQRTQQEDSAVYLCASSARQGTYEQYFGPGTRLTVT.

The table lists this clone with a count of one. The chain uses TRBV6-2 or TRBV6-3 and TRBJ2-5; TRBD2 matches 7 bases. V trimming: 6 bases; J trimming: 5 bases; junction bases outside the gene matches: 15. The germline V gene has CDR1 MNHEY and CDR2 SVGEGT. The CDR3 is 16 amino acids. This chain's CDR3 is CASSKPPAPGGETQYF. Here the CDR3 DNA reads TGTGCCAGCAGCAAACCCCCCGCTCCCGGGGGGGAGACCCAGTACTTC.

This clone was recorded once. The J gene is TRBJ2-7, the V gene TRBV4-3; the match to TRBD2 covers 12 bases. This CDR3 is 18 amino acids long. The germline gives CDR1 LGHNA, CDR2 YSLEER. With V trimmed by 1 base and J by 1 base, 8 bases remained unmatched. CDR3: CASSQGLKLAGGSYEQYF. The CDR3 DNA reads TGCGCCAGCAGCCAAGGACTTAAACTAGCGGGGGGTTCCTACGAGCAGTACTTC.

This rearrangement joins TRBV6-5 to TRBJ2-7; 8 bases agree with TRBD1. CDR3 length: 14 residues. Germline-derived CDR1 and CDR2 are MNHEY and SVGAGI. Trimming removed 6 bases from V and 4 bases from J; junction bases left unmatched: 8. CDR3 amino acids: CASRLGQAPYEQYF. The CDR3 DNA follows: TGTGCCAGCAGGCTGGGACAGGCACCTTACGAGCAGTACTTC.

Comment on this clone: The sample contains more than one DNA sequence encoding this CDR3. This chain connects TRBV19 to TRBJ1-1, with a possible D match to TRBD1 (6 bases). The germline V and J ends were trimmed by 7 bases and 2 bases, with 14 bases remaining between them. This CDR3 region has 14 residues. CDR1 LNHDA and CDR2 SQIVND come from the germline V gene (reference sequence). In nucleotides, the CDR3 is TGTGCCAGTACCCTTAGAGGGGGAAACACTGAAGCTTTCTTT. Its translation is CASTLRGGNTEAFF.

This chain connects TRBV19 to TRBJ1-1; 7 bases agree with TRBD1. The CDR3 contains 17 residues. V gave up 6 bases and J gave up 0 bases; unmatched junction bases: 13. The germline CDR1 and CDR2 sequences are LNHDA and SQIVND (reference sequence). As DNA, the CDR3 is TGTGCCAGTAGCCTCGGACAGGTGGGGGGAGTGAACACTGAAGCTTTCTTT. This codes for CASSLGQVGGVNTEAFF.

The genes are TRBV7-2 and TRBJ2-2; 12 positions match TRBD2. The CDR3 length is 16 residues. Germline trimming cut 6 bases from V and 5 bases from J; bases unmatched to any gene: 7. Germline V gene lookup returns CDR1 SGHTA and CDR2 FQGNSA. The CDR3 sequence is CASRLSGTSGTGELFF. CDR3 coding DNA: TGTGCCAGCAGATTATCCGGGACTAGCGGGACCGGGGAGCTGTTTTTT. Drawing the rest from reference TRBV7-2 and TRBJ2-2, the complete variable domain is GAGVSQSPSNKVTEKGKDVELRCDPISGHTALYWYRQSLGQGLEFLIYFQGNSAPDKSGLPSDRFSAERTGGSVSTLTIQRTQQEDSAVYLCASRLSGTSGTGELFFGEGSRLTVL.

The chain uses TRBV6-1 and TRBJ1-2, with no clear D. CDR3 length: 12 residues. Trimming took off 2 bases at V and 3 bases at J, with 4 bases between the two ends. Germline CDR1 is MNHNS and CDR2 is SASEGT. The CDR3, as DNA: TGTGCCAGCAGTGAATATGACTATGGCTACACCTTC. As protein: CASSEYDYGYTF.

This sequence joins TRBV29-1 and TRBJ1-2; 9 bases fit TRBD1. The CDR3 spans 13 residues. Germline V gene lookup returns CDR1 SQVTM and CDR2 ANQGSEA. The junction had 7 bases not matched to a gene; V was cut back by 6 bases and J by 5 bases. The CDR3 DNA follows: TGCAGCGTAGTCCGGGACAGGGAGTATGGCTACACCTTC. Translating gives CSVVRDREYGYTF.

This chain joins TRBV19 and TRBJ1-4; TRBD1 is a possible D gene (6 bases). CDR1 and CDR2 (germline): LNHDA, SQIVND (reference sequence). This CDR3 has 14 residues. V was clipped by 2 bases and J by 5 bases, with 9 bases between them. The CDR3 reads CASSIQGPNEKLFF. The CDR3 region has the DNA TGTGCCAGTAGTATACAGGGGCCGAATGAAAAACTGTTTTTT.

The rearrangement links TRBV12-3 or TRBV12-4 to TRBJ1-5, with D maybe TRBD1 (5 bases). V was trimmed by 6 bases and J by 5 bases, leaving 11 bases between them. The CDR3 is made up of 13 amino acids. The CDR3 DNA reads as TGTGCCAGCAGCCCCGGGGGATATCAGCCCCAGCATTTT. It specifies CASSPGGYQPQHF.

The chain links TRBV4-1 to TRBJ2-1, with D tentatively TRBD2 (6 bases). In germline, CDR1 is MGHRA, CDR2 YSYEKL. The CDR3 is 16 residues long. V lost 5 bases, J lost 15 bases, and 29 bases lay in between. CDR3 nucleotide sequence: TGCGCCAGCAGCTCCCCGGGACTTACAAAGGAGATTATTAGGTTCTTC. The encoded protein is CASSSPGLTKEIIRFF.

The chain recombines TRBV5-1 with TRBJ2-3; TRBD1 is a possible D gene (5 bases). CDR1 and CDR2 (germline): SGHRS, YFSETQ. V shed 0 bases and J shed 3 bases, with 20 bases lying between them. There are 18 residues in the CDR3. The CDR3, as DNA: TGCGCCAGCAGCTTGGCCCCCCCAGGGTCTGTCGGGACAGATACGCAGTATTTT. Its protein is CASSLAPPGSVGTDTQYF.